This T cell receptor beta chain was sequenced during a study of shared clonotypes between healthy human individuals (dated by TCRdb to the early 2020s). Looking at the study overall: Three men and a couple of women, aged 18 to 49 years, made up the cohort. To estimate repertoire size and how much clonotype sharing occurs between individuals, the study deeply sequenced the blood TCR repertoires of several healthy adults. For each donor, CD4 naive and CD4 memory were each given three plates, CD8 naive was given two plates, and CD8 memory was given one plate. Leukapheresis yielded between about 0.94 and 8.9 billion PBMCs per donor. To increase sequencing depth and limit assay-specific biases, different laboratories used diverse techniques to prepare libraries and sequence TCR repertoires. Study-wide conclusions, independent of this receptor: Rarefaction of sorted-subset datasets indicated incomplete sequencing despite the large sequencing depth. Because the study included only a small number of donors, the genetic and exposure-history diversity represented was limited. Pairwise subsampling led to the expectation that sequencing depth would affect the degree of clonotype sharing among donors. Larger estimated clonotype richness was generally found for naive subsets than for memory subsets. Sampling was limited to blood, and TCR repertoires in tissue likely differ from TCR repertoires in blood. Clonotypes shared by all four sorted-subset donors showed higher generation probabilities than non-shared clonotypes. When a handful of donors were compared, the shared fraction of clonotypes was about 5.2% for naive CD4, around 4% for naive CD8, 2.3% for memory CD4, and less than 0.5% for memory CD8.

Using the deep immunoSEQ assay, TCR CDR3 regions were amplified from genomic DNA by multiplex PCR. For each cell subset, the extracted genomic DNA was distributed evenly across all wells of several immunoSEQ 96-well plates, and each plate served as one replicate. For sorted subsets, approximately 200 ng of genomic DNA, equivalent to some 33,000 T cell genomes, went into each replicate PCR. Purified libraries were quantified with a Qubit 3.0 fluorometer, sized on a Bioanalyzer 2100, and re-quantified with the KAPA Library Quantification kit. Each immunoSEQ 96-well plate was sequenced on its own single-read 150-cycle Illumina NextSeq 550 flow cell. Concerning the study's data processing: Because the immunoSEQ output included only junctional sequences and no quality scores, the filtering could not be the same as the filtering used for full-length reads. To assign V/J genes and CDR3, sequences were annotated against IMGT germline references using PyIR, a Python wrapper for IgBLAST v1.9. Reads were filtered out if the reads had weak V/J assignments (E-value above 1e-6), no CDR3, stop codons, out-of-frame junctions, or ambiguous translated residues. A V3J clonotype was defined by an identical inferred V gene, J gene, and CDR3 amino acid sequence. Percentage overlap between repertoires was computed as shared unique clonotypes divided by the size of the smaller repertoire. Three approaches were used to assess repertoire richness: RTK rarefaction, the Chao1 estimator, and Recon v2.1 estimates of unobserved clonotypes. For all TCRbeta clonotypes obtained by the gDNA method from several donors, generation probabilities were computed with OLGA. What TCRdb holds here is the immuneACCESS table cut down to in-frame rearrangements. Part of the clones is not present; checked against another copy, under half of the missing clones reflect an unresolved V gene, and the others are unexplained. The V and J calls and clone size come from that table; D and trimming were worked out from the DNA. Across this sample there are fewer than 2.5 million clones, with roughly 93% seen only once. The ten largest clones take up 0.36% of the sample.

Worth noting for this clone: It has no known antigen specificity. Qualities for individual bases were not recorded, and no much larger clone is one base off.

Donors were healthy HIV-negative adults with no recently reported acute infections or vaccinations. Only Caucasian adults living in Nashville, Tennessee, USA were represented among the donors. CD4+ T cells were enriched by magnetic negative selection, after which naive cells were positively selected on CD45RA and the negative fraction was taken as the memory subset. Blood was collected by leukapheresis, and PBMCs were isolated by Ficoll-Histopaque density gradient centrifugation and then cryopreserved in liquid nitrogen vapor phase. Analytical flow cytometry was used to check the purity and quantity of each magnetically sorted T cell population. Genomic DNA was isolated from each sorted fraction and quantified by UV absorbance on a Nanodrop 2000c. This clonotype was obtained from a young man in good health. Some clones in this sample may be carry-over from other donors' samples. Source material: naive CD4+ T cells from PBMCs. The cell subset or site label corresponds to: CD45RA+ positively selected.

The nucleotides are TGCGCCAGCAGCCCGGACAGGGGGAACGGTGGGACCCAGTACTTC. Its protein is CASSPDRGNGGTQYF. The V gene is TRBV5-1 and the J gene is TRBJ2-5, with 10 central nucleotides matching TRBD1. Including the terminal cysteine and phenylalanine, the CDR3 comprises 15 residues. Only the CDR3 DNA stays, 45 bases, in frame from base 1. Reading the germline V gene gives CDR1 SGHRS and CDR2 YFSETQ. The junction shows trimming of 4 bases on V and 7 bases on J, and the gene matches do not reach 10 bases of it.